The rows below give T cell receptor beta chains drawn from one sample of a study of blood T cells in healthy people across ages. TCRdb processed the 5' RACE reads anew with MiXCR; each CDR3 protein has one entry. The sample lists over a million distinct CDR3 sequences, more than 40% occurring once. The sample comprised blood. These receptors originate from a woman in her sixties in good health. Both conserved end residues are part of each CDR3. A D gene is named only where the DNA matches it firmly. Only part of the rows carry a size: once, few, many, or a class if the clone is expanded.

clone size	D gene	J gene	V gene	CDR3 DNA	CDR3 protein
-	TRBD2	TRBJ2-3	TRBV9	TGTGCCAGCAGTGATTCTGATCTAGCGGAGAGTAGCACAGATACGCAGTATTTT	CASSDSDLAESSTDTQYF
-	-	TRBJ1-2	TRBV7-9	TGTGCCAGCAGCTTAGCGGTACTTGAAGTCGGCTATGGCTACACCTTC	CASSLAVLEVGYGYTF
-	-	TRBJ1-2	TRBV6-6	TGTGCCAGCAGTTACTCCAGTCCTGTTGGTTCCAACTATGGCTACACCTTC	CASSYSSPVGSNYGYTF
-	TRBD2	TRBJ2-5	TRBV2	TGTGCCAGCAGTGAAGCGCTAGCGGGACGGGAGCAGTACTTC	CASSEALAGREQYF
few	TRBD2	TRBJ2-5	TRBV6-2/TRBV6-3	TGTGCCAGCAGGCCGGGACTAGTGGAGACCCAGTACTTC	CASRPGLVETQYF
-	-	TRBJ2-7	TRBV20-1	TGCAGTGCCACCCGAGAATGGACCAACTACGAGCAGTACTTC	CSATREWTNYEQYF
-	TRBD1	TRBJ1-1	TRBV20-1	TGCAGTGCACAAGCCTCAGGGGGTTATGGGGAGAGATACATGAACACTGAAGCTTTCTTT	CSAQASGGYGERYMNTEAFF
-	-	TRBJ2-3	TRBV12-3/TRBV12-4	TGTGCCAGCAGTTTGGGGTTTCCAGATACGCAGTATTTT	CASSLGFPDTQYF
-	TRBD2	TRBJ2-7	TRBV2	TGTGCCAGCACGGCTAGCGGGGGTTTAAACGAGCAGTACTTC	CASTASGGLNEQYF
few	-	TRBJ2-1	TRBV10-3	TGTGCCATCAGTGAAGAGGGATTTGGCTACAATGAGCAGTTCTTC	CAISEEGFGYNEQFF
many	-	TRBJ2-1	TRBV9	TGTGCCAGCAGCCCCCCGGATGGGCGCAGCGACAATGAGCAGTTCTTC	CASSPPDGRSDNEQFF
few	-	TRBJ1-2	TRBV25-1	TGTGCCAGCACCGGTTTGGGGGGTTATGGCTACACCTTC	CASTGLGGYGYTF
-	TRBD1	TRBJ1-2	TRBV11-2	TGTGCCAGCAGCTTTCCGCGGACAGGGGCCTCAAAGGGCTATGGCTACACCTTC	CASSFPRTGASKGYGYTF
-	TRBD2	TRBJ2-1	TRBV7-9	TGTGCCAGCAGCTTATCTGGGCGGGAGGGATACAATGAGCAGTTCTTC	CASSLSGREGYNEQFF
few	TRBD2	TRBJ2-7	TRBV29-1	TGCAGCGTGGCCGGGACTACAAAAGGGGAGAGCTCCTACGAGCAGTACTTC	CSVAGTTKGESSYEQYF
few	TRBD2	TRBJ2-7	TRBV9	TGTGCCAGCAGCCGGACTAGTCACGAGCAGTACTTC	CASSRTSHEQYF
-	-	TRBJ1-5	TRBV27	TGTGCCAGCAGCAAGGGACCGCGCAATCAGCCCCAGCATTTT	CASSKGPRNQPQHF
-	-	TRBJ1-2	TRBV29-1	TGCAGCGTTGGTCTCTTAGGCTATGGCTGCACCTTC	CSVGLLGYGCTF
few	-	TRBJ2-5	TRBV15	TGTGCCACCAGCCGAACAGGTATCCAAGAGACCCAGTACTTC	CATSRTGIQETQYF
-	TRBD1	TRBJ2-3	TRBV28	TGTGCCAGCAGTTTATTAGGGGGCGAGACAGATACGCAGTATTTT	CASSLLGGETDTQYF
once	-	TRBJ2-7	TRBV27	TGTGCCAGCTCGGGGTACCCCTGTATTCAGTACTTC	CASSGYPCIQYF
few	-	TRBJ2-1	TRBV5-1	TGCGCCAGCAGCTTGGACAGGGCTCCGAATGAGCAGTTCTTC	CASSLDRAPNEQFF
-	-	TRBJ1-2	TRBV10-3	TGTGCCATCAGTGTGGACGGACTCGCCCCTAGGGATGGCTACACCTTC	CAISVDGLAPRDGYTF
few	-	TRBJ2-1	TRBV7-3	TGTGCCAGCAGGGTCCTCCCCCGGGACAAGAACAATGAGCAGTTCTTC	CASRVLPRDKNNEQFF
few	-	TRBJ2-5	TRBV11-2	TGTGCCAGCAGCTTAGGGTTCAGACAGGAGGAGACCCAGTACTTC	CASSLGFRQEETQYF
once	TRBD1	TRBJ2-7	TRBV2	TGTGCCAGCAGGAGGACAGGGGACTCCTACGAGCAGTACTTC	CASRRTGDSYEQYF